These 12 T cell receptor beta chains were all obtained from the same sample, sequenced in a study of T cell repertoires in cytomegalovirus infection. The antigens for these receptors are not known. TCRdb recomputed calls from the reads with MiXCR, one row per CDR3 protein. The sample has 830,000 or so distinct CDR3 sequences; approximately 32% are singletons. Here the sequenced sample was cultured CD8+ T cells from PBMCs, taken from culture after CMV antigen stimulation. These receptors were collected from a human donor in good health (CMV status not recorded). Some clones in this sample may be carry-over from other donors' samples.

To note about this clonotype: Since a much larger clone is just one base distant, this may be a read error. The rearrangement links TRBV15 to TRBJ2-1; no definite D call. This CDR3 comprises 13 residues. In germline, CDR1 is LNHNV, CDR2 YYDKDF (reference sequence). The CDR3 protein is CVTSLRLQYEQFF. The DNA for the CDR3 is TGTGTCACCAGCCTCCGCCTGCAGTATGAGCAGTTCTTC.

V and J are TRBV7-9 and TRBJ1-5, with D perhaps matching TRBD1 (6 bases). In germline, CDR1 is SEHNR, CDR2 FQNEAQ (reference sequence). Deletions cut 6 bases from V and 0 bases from J, with 9 bases between. The CDR3 contains 14 residues. The CDR3 bases are TGTGCCAGCAGAGAGGACAGTAGCAATCAGCCCCAGCATTTT. Its translation: CASREDSSNQPQHF.

This chain links TRBV6-4 with TRBJ1-1; 7 positions agree with TRBD1. Per the germline V gene, CDR1 is MRHNA and CDR2 is SNTAGT. V lost 6 bases and J lost 1; bases outside the gene matches: 8. The CDR3 is made up of 15 amino acids. This CDR3 reads CASSATGDGNTEAFF. DNA for the CDR3: TGTGCCAGCAGCGCTACAGGGGATGGGAACACTGAAGCTTTCTTT.

Only a few counts were recorded for this clonotype. This rearrangement joins TRBV27 to TRBJ2-7, with a possible D match to TRBD2 (5 bases). Trimming pared 5 bases from V and 3 bases from J, leaving 17 bases between. Germline CDR1 reads MNHEY; CDR2 reads SMNVEV (reference sequence). This CDR3 spans 15 amino acids. CDR3 nucleotide sequence: TGTGCCAGCAGTATCACCGCTGGACTGAACTACGAGCAGTACGTC. Encoded protein: CASSITAGLNYEQYV.

The J gene is TRBJ1-2, the V gene TRBV2, with 9 bases matching TRBD1. After removal of 10 bases from V and 6 bases from J, the junction contained 6 bases not matched to a gene. Germline loops: CDR1 SNHLY, CDR2 FYNNEI. The CDR3 loop spans 12 amino acids. CDR3 loop: CATGTGTHGYTF. For the CDR3, the DNA is TGTGCCACCGGGACAGGGACCCATGGCTACACCTTC.

The J gene is TRBJ1-4, the V gene TRBV27; weak D call: TRBD1 (6 bases). The CDR3 runs 16 residues. In germline, CDR1 is MNHEY, CDR2 SMNVEV (reference sequence). Trimming removed 5 bases from V and 8 bases from J, with 21 bases in between. CDR3 sequence reads: CASSLTYRAPGEKLFF. The CDR3 DNA reads as TGTGCCAGCAGTCTAACGTACAGGGCCCCTGGGGAAAAACTGTTTTTT.

This clonotype was detected a few times. J is TRBJ1-3 and V is TRBV7-3; D remains unclear. Trimming shortened V by 2 bases and J by 4 bases, and 9 bases separated the two germline ends. CDR3 length: 14 amino acids. Per the germline V gene, CDR1 is SGHTA and CDR2 is FQGTGA. CDR3 amino acids: CASSLAFGGNTIYF. The CDR3 coding sequence is TGTGCCAGCAGCTTAGCATTTGGAGGAAACACCATATATTTT.

This clonotype showed up just a few times. This chain connects TRBV27 to TRBJ2-5, with D perhaps being TRBD1 or TRBD2 (7 bases each). CDR1 is MNHEY and CDR2 is SMNVEV in the germline V gene (reference sequence). CDR3 length equals 17 residues. V was shortened by 3 bases and J by 2 bases, with 19 bases between the two germline ends. As DNA, the CDR3 is TGTGCCAGCAGTTTGTTGGGGGGGGACAGCAATCAAGAGACCCAGTACTTC. Its translation: CASSLLGGDSNQETQYF.

This clonotype was recorded many times. The chain has TRBV7-8 and TRBJ2-4; no reliable D call. Germline assignment: CDR1 SGHVS and CDR2 FQNEAQ. V lost 2 bases to trimming and J lost 3 bases, with 14 bases between them. CDR3 length: 16 residues. The CDR3 sequence is CASSLPDGPIKNIQYF. CDR3 bases: TGTGCCAGCAGCTTACCCGACGGACCGATCAAAAACATTCAGTACTTC.

This clonotype has ten or more counts. The chain joins TRBV7-8 to TRBJ2-1, with D possibly being TRBD2 (5 bases). The V gene lost 6 bases and the J gene lost 8 bases, with 14 bases spanning the gap. CDR3 size: 13 residues. Germline assignment: CDR1 SGHVS and CDR2 FQNEAQ. The CDR3 nucleotides read TGTGCCAGCAGACCAACCGGACTTTATGAGCAGTTCTTC. Its translation: CASRPTGLYEQFF.

The table lists this clonotype with many counts. The chain recombines TRBV6-1 with TRBJ2-1; TRBD1 is a possible D gene (6 bases). CDR3 size: 15 residues. Germline CDR1 reads MNHNS; CDR2 reads SASEGT. Trimming took off 9 bases at V and 2 bases at J, with 17 bases between the two ends. CDR3 residues: CASRIKTGPYNEQFF. CDR3 in DNA: TGTGCCAGTAGGATAAAGACAGGTCCCTACAATGAGCAGTTCTTC.

This sequence joins TRBV7-6 and TRBJ2-1, with D possibly being TRBD2 (6 bases). Germline CDR1 SGHVS, CDR2 FNYEAQ. The CDR3 is 12 residues long. With 5 bases removed from V and 8 bases from J, the gap between germline ends came to 10 bases. This CDR3 is CASSTSLDEQFF. The CDR3, as DNA: TGTGCCAGCAGCACTAGCCTGGATGAGCAGTTCTTC.